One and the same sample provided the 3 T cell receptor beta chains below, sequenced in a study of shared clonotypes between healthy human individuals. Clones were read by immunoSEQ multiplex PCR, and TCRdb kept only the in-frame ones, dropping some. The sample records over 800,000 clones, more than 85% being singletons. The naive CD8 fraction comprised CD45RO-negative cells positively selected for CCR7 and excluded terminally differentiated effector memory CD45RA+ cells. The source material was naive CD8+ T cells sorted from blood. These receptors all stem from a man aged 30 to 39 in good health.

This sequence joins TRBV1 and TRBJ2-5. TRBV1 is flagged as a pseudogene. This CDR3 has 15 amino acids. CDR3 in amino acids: CTSSQEIPGRETQYF. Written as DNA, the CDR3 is TGCACCAGCAGCCAAGAAATCCCAGGGAGAGAGACCCAGTACTTC.

CDR3 bases: TGCGCCAGCAGCTTGGCCGTTAGCGGGAGAGGTGAGACCCAGTACTTC. Its protein product is CASSLAVSGRGETQYF. V usage is TRBV5-1 and J usage is TRBJ2-5; 9 nucleotides match TRBD2. Germline-derived CDR1 and CDR2 are SGHRS and YFSETQ. This CDR3 region has 16 residues. Trimming cost V 0 bases and J 5 bases; bases outside gene matches: 8.

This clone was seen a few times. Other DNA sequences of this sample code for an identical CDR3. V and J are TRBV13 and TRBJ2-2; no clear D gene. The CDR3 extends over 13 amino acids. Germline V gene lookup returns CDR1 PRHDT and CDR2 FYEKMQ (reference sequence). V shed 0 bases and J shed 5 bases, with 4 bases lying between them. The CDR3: CASSLGVTGELFF. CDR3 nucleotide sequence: TGTGCCAGCAGCTTAGGGGTTACCGGGGAGCTGTTTTTT.